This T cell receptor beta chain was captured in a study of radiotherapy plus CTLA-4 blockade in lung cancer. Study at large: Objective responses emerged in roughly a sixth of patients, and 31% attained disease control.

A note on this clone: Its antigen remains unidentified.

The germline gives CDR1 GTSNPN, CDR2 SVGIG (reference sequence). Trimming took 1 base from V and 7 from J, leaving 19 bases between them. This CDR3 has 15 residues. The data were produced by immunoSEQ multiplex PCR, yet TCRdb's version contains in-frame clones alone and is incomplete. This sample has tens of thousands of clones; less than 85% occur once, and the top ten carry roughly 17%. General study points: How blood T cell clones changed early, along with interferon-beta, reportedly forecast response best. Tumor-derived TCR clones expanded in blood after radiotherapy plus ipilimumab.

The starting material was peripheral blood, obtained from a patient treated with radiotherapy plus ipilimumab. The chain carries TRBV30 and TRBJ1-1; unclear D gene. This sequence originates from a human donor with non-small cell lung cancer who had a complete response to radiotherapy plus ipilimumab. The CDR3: CAWSELDFAKNEAFF. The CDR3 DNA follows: TGTGCCTGGAGTGAATTGGACTTCGCTAAAAATGAAGCTTTCTTT.